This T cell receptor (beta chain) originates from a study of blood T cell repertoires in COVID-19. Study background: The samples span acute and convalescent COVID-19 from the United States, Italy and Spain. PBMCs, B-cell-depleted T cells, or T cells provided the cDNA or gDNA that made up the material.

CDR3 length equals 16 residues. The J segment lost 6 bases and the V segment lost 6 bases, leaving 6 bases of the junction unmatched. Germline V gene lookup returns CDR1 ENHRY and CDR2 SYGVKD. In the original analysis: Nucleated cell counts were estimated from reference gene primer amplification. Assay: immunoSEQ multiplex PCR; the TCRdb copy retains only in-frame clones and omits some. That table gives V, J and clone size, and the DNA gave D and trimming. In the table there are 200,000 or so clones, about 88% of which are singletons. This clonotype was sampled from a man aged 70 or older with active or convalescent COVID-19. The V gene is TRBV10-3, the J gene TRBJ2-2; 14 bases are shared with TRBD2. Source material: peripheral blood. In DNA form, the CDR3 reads TGTGCCATCAGGGGGACTAGCGGGAGTCGGGCCGGGGAGCTGTTTTTT. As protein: CAIRGTSGSRAGELFF.